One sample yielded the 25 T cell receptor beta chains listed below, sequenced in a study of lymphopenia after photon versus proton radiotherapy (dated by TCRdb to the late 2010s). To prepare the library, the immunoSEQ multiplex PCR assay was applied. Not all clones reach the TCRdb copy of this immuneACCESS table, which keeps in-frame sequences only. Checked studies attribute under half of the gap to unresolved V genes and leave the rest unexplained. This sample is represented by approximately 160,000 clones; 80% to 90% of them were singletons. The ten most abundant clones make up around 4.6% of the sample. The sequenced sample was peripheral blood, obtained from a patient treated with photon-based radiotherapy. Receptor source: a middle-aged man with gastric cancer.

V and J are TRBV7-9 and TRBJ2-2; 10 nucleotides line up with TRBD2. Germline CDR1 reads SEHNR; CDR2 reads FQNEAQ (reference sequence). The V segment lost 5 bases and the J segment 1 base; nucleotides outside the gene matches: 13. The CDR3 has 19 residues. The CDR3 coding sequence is TGTGCCAGCAGCCCCTCCCTAGCGGGAGTTTCAAAGAACACCGGGGAGCTGTTTTTT. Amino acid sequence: CASSPSLAGVSKNTGELFF.

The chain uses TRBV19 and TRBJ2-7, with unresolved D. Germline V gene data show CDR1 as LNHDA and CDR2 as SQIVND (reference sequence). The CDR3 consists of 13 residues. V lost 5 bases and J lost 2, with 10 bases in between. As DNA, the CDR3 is TGTGCCAGTAGTCTCCAGCGCGCCTACGAGCAGTACTTC. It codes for CASSLQRAYEQYF.

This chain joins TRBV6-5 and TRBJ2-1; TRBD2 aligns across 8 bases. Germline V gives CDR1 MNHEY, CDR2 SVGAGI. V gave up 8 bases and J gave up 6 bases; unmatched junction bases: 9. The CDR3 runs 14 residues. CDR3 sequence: CASRSGSWGNEQFF. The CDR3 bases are TGTGCCAGCCGAAGCGGGAGTTGGGGCAATGAGCAGTTCTTC.

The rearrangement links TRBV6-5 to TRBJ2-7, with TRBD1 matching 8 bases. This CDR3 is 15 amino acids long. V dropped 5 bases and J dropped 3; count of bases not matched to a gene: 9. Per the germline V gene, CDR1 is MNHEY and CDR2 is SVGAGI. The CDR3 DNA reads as TGTGCCAGCAGTACTCCGGGGACAGGCCTCTACGAGCAGTACTTC. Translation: CASSTPGTGLYEQYF.

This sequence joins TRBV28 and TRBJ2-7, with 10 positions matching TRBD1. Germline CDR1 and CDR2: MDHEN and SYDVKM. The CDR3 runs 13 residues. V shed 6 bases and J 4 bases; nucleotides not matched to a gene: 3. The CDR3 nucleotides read TGTGCCAGCAGGCGGACAGGGGGTTACGAGCAGTACTTC. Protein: CASRRTGGYEQYF.

In nucleotides, the CDR3 is TGTGCCAGCAGCTCCACTAGGGGGACAGGGGGCAGAGGTGGCTACACCTTC. It codes for CASSSTRGTGGRGGYTF. The chain carries TRBV7-9 and TRBJ1-2; 12 bases fit TRBD1. V was clipped by 4 bases and J by 7 bases; unmatched bases: 13. This CDR3 region has 17 residues. Germline assignment: CDR1 SEHNR and CDR2 FQNEAQ (reference sequence).

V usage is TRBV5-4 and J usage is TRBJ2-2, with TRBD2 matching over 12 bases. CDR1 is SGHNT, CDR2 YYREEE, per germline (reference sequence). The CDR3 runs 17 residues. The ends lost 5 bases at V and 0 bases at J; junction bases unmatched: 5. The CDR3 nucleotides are TGTGCCAGCAGACGGACTAGCGGGGCATCGAACACCGGGGAGCTGTTTTTT. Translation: CASRRTSGASNTGELFF. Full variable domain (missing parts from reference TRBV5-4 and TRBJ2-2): ETGVTQSPTHLIKTRGQQVTLRCSSQSGHNTVSWYQQALGQGPQFIFQYYREEENGRGNFPPRFSGLQFPNYSSELNVNALELDDSALYLCASRRTSGASNTGELFFGEGSRLTVL.

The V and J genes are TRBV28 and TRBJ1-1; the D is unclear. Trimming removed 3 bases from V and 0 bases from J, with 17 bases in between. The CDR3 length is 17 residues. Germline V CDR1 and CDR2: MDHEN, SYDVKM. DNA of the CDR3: TGTGCCAGCAGTTTTCCCCCTCCAGGCAACATGAACACTGAAGCTTTCTTT. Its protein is CASSFPPPGNMNTEAFF. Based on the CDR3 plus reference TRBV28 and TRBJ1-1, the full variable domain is DVKVTQSSRYLVKRTGEKVFLECVQDMDHENMFWYRQDPGLGLRLIYFSYDVKMKEKGDIPEGYSVSREKKERFSLILESASTNQTSMYLCASSFPPPGNMNTEAFFGQGTRLTVV.

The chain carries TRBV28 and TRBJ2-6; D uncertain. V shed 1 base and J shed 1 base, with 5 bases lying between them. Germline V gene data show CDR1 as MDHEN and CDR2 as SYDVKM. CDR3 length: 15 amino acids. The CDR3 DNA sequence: TGTGCCAGCAGTTTATTGGGGTCTGGGGCCAACGTCCTGACTTTC. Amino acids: CASSLLGSGANVLTF. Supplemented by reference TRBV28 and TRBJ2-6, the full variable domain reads DVKVTQSSRYLVKRTGEKVFLECVQDMDHENMFWYRQDPGLGLRLIYFSYDVKMKEKGDIPEGYSVSREKKERFSLILESASTNQTSMYLCASSLLGSGANVLTFGAGSRLTVL.

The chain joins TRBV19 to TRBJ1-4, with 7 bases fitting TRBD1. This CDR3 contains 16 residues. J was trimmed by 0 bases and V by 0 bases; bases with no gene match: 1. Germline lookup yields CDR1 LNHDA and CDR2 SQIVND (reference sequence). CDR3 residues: CASSIDGQATNEKLFF. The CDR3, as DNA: TGTGCCAGTAGTATAGATGGACAGGCAACTAATGAAAAACTGTTTTTT.

CDR3 sequence: CASSSYKNTGELFF. For the CDR3, the DNA is TGTGCCAGCAGTTCCTACAAGAACACCGGGGAGCTGTTTTTT. This sequence joins TRBV6-5 and TRBJ2-2; D is unresolved. V was clipped by 4 bases and J by 1 base, with 7 bases between them. CDR3 size: 14 residues. The V gene's germline CDR1 is MNHEY and CDR2 SVGAGI.

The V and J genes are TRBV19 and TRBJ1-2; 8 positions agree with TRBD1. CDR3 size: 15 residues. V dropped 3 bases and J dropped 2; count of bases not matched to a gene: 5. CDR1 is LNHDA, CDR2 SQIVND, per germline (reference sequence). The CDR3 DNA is TGTGCCAGTAGTATCCTGGACAGGGTCAACTATGGCTACACCTTC. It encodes CASSILDRVNYGYTF.

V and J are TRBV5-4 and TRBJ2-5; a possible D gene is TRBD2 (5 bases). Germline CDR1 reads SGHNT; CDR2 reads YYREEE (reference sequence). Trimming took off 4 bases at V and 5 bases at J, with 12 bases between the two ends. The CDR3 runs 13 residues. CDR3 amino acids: CASSTQRGETQYF. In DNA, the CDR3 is TGTGCCAGCAGCACCCAGCGAGGGGAGACCCAGTACTTC. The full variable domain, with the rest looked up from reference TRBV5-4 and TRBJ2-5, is ETGVTQSPTHLIKTRGQQVTLRCSSQSGHNTVSWYQQALGQGPQFIFQYYREEENGRGNFPPRFSGLQFPNYSSELNVNALELDDSALYLCASSTQRGETQYFGPGTRLLVL.

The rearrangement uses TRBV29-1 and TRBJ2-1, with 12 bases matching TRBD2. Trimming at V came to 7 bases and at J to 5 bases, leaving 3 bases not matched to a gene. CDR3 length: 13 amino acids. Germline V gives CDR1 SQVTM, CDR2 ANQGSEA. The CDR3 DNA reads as TGCAGCGCGCGACTAGCGGGAGACAATGAGCAGTTCTTC. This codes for CSARLAGDNEQFF.

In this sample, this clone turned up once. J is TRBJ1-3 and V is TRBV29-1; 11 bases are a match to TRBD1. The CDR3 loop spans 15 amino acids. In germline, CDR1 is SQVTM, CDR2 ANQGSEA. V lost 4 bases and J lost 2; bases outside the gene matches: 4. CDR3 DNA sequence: TGCAGCGTTGCTGGGACAGGGGGTGCTGGAAACACCATATATTTT. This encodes CSVAGTGGAGNTIYF.

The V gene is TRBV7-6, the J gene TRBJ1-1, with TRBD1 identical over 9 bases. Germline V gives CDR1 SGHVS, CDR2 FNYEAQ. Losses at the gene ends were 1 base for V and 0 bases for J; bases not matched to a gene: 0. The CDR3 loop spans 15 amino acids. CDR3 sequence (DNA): TGTGCCAGCAGCTTAGGACAGGGGGTGAACACTGAAGCTTTCTTT. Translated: CASSLGQGVNTEAFF.

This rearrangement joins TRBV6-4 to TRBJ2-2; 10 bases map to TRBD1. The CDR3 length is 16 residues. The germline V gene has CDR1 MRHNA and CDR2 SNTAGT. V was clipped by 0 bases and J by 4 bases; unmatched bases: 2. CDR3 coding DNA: TGTGCCAGCAGTGACTCGGGACAGGGGACCACCGGGGAGCTGTTTTTT. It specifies CASSDSGQGTTGELFF.

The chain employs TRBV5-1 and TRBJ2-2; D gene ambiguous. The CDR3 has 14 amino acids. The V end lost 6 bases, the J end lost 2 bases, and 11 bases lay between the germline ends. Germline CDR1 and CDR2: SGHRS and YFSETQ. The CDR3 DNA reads TGCGCCAGCAACGGCGGCTACAACACCGGGGAGCTGTTTTTT. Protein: CASNGGYNTGELFF. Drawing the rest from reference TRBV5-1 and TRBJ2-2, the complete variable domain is KAGVTQTPRYLIKTRGQQVTLSCSPISGHRSVSWYQQTPGQGLQFLFEYFSETQRNKGNFPGRFSGRQFSNSRSEMNVSTLELGDSALYLCASNGGYNTGELFFGEGSRLTVL.

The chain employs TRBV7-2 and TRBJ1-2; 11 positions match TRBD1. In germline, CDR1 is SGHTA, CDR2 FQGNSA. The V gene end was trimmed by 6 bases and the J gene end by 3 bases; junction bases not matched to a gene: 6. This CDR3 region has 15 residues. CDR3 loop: CASSSPGQGDYGYTF. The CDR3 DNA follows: TGTGCCAGCAGTTCACCGGGACAGGGGGACTATGGCTACACCTTC.

CDR3 loop: CASSQDTRGEQPQHF. The CDR3 DNA sequence: TGTGCCAGCAGCCAAGATACCCGGGGCGAACAGCCCCAGCATTTT. The rearrangement links TRBV4-2 to TRBJ1-5; D may be TRBD1 (5 bases). This CDR3 has 15 residues. Germline CDR1 reads LGHNA; CDR2 reads YNFKEQ. The V end was cut by 0 bases, the J end by 7 bases, with 13 bases between.

CDR3 DNA: TGTGCCACCAGCGGCAGGGGGCAAGAGACCCAGTACTTC. Protein sequence: CATSGRGQETQYF. The V and J genes are TRBV15 and TRBJ2-5; 7 bases are shared with TRBD1. The CDR3 has 13 residues. Per germline, CDR1 LNHNV and CDR2 YYDKDF (reference sequence). V gave up 5 bases and J gave up 2 bases; unmatched junction bases: 2.

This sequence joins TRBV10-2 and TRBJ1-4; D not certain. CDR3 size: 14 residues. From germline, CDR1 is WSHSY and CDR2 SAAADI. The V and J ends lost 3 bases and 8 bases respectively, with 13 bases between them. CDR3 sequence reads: CASSDREWSEKLFF. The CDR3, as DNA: TGCGCCAGCAGTGATCGGGAGTGGTCGGAAAAACTGTTTTTT.

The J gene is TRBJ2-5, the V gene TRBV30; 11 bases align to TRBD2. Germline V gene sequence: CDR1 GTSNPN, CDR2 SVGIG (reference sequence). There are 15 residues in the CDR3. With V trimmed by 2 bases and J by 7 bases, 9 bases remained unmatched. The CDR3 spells CAWSPTSGVGRTQYF. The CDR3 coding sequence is TGTGCCTGGAGTCCGACTAGCGGGGTGGGTCGGACCCAGTACTTC.

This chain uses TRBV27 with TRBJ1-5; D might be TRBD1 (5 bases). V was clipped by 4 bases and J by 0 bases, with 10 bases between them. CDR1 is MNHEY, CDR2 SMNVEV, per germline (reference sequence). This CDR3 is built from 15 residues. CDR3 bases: TGTGCCAGCAGTTCCGGACAAGTTAGCAATCAGCCCCAGCATTTT. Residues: CASSSGQVSNQPQHF.

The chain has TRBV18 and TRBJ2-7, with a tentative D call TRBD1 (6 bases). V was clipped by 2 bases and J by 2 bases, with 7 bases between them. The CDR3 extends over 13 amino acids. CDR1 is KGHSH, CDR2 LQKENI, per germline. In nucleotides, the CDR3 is TGTGCCAGCTCACCAGCAGGGGCCTACGAGCAGTACTTC. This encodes CASSPAGAYEQYF.